Listed below are T cell receptor beta chains from one sample, sequenced in a study of cytomegalovirus exposure and HLA in healthy donors. Sequencing was performed with immunoSEQ multiplex PCR; in TCRdb, only in-frame clones are kept and a portion is missing. The sample lists 150,000 to 200,000 clones, roughly 80% occurring once. The sample taken for sequencing was PBMCs. These TCRs come from a man younger than 30 in good health and CMV-seropositive. The CDR3 runs from the conserved cysteine through the conserved F or W. A D gene is named only where the DNA matches it firmly. Clone size is stated in some rows and not others, as once, few, many or a class when expanded.

>TRBD1|-|TRBV7-9|TRBJ2-5
TGTGCCAGCAGCTTAGTGGCGGACAGGAATGGTTTAGAGACCCAGTACTTC
CASSLVADRNGLETQYF
>TRBD1|-|TRBV15|TRBJ1-2
TGTGCCACCAGCAGAGATCGAAAGGGGGCTTTTCCTGGCTACACCTTC
CATSRDRKGAFPGYTF
>TRBD1|once|TRBV4-3|TRBJ2-1
TGCTCCAGCAGCCACGCCTCCGGGACAGGGGAGCAGTTCTTC
CSSSHASGTGEQFF
>-|-|TRBV28|TRBJ2-3
TGTGCCAGCAGTTTTGGTGGGGGGGCGGTAGGTACAGATACGCAGTATTTT
CASSFGGGAVGTDTQYF
>-|-|TRBV19|TRBJ2-7
TGTGCCAGTAGTATAGGGGACTCCCCCTCCGAGCAGTACTTC
CASSIGDSPSEQYF
>-|-|TRBV7-3|TRBJ2-1
TGTGCCAGCAGCTTAGGTGGGGGGGAGCAGTTCTTC
CASSLGGGEQFF
>TRBD2|-|TRBV27|TRBJ2-7
TGTGCCAGCAGGGGACTAGCGGGAGAGGTACGGGTAGGGTACGAGCAGTACTTC
CASRGLAGEVRVGYEQYF
>-|once|TRBV7-8|TRBJ1-5
TGTGCCAGCAGCTTCAACCCAAGGGGGGAGGGAAATCAGCCCCAGCATTTT
CASSFNPRGEGNQPQHF
>TRBD1|once|TRBV7-9|TRBJ1-1
TGTGCCAGCAGCTCAAGACAGGGTAAGGGGTACACTGAAGCTTTCTTT
CASSSRQGKGYTEAFF
>TRBD1|-|TRBV5-1|TRBJ1-3
TGCGCCAGCAGCATTGCGACAGGGGGCTCTGGAAACACCATATATTTT
CASSIATGGSGNTIYF
>-|once|TRBV11-2|TRBJ2-7
TGTGCCAGCAGCTCCAGCTCCTACGAGCAGTACTTC
CASSSSSYEQYF
>-|-|TRBV7-2|TRBJ1-2
TGTGCCAGCAGCCTACTACAGGGTAGTCAAGGTGGCTACACCTTC
CASSLLQGSQGGYTF
>-|once|TRBV20-1|TRBJ2-7
TGCAGTGCTAGCATGACGGCGACTCAGTACTTC
CSASMTATQYF
>-|once|TRBV7-9|TRBJ1-1
TGTGCCAGCAGCTTTGAGGGGGTGGCTGAAGCTTTCTTT
CASSFEGVAEAFF
>TRBD1|few|TRBV27|TRBJ2-7
TGTGCCAGCAGTTTAAGGGGAACAGGGGGCGCATCCCAAAGTTACGAGCAGTACTTC
CASSLRGTGGASQSYEQYF
>TRBD1|few|TRBV19|TRBJ1-1
TGTGCCAGTAAGGGTCCGGGACAGGGTCGCACTGAAGCTTTCTTT
CASKGPGQGRTEAFF
>-|-|TRBV27|TRBJ1-2
TGTGCCAGCAGCCCTTTGGACAACAACTATGGCTACACCTTC
CASSPLDNNYGYTF
>TRBD2|-|TRBV28|TRBJ2-7
TGTGCCAGCAGGCAACCGGGACTAGAGGGCGAGCAGTACTTC
CASRQPGLEGEQYF
>-|-|TRBV21-1|TRBJ1-2
TGTGCCAGCAGCAAAGTGCGGGACTCCAGGCCGTGTGATGGCTACACCTTC
CASSKVRDSRPCDGYTF
>-|-|TRBV6-5|TRBJ2-1
TGTGCCAGCAGTTACGGTAGCAATGAGCAGTTCTTC
CASSYGSNEQFF
>TRBD2|-|TRBV7-2|TRBJ2-1
TGTGCCAGCAGTAAAAGCGGGAGGTTAGGGAATGAGCAGTTCTTC
CASSKSGRLGNEQFF
>TRBD2|-|TRBV7-2|TRBJ2-3
TGTGCCAGCAGCTTACCGGCGGGAGGGGTGGATACGCAGTATTTT
CASSLPAGGVDTQYF
>TRBD1|few|TRBV27|TRBJ1-4
TGTGCCAGCGGAAACAGGGGGGCGGATGAAAAACTGTTTTTT
CASGNRGADEKLFF
>TRBD1|-|TRBV28|TRBJ2-5
TGTGCCAGCAGTCGGACAGGGGCGGGAGAGACCCAGTACTTC
CASSRTGAGETQYF
>TRBD1|few|TRBV19|TRBJ1-2
TGTGCCAGTAGTATGTGGGGAACAGGGGACTATGGCTACACCTTC
CASSMWGTGDYGYTF
>-|-|TRBV11-2|TRBJ2-4
TGTGCCAGCAGCCCCCCACGGGAGACACCACACATTCAGTACTTC
CASSPPRETPHIQYF
>-|-|TRBV5-4|TRBJ1-3
TGTGCCAGCAGCCCAGGGTCCACTCCTGGAAACACCATATATTTT
CASSPGSTPGNTIYF
>TRBD2|few|TRBV27|TRBJ2-5
TGTGCCAGCAGTCAAGGACTAGCGGACCAAGAGACCCAGTACTTC
CASSQGLADQETQYF
>TRBD1|few|TRBV7-2|TRBJ2-1
TGTGCCAGCAGCTTAGCGCCGGGACAGGACCATGAGCAGTTCTTC
CASSLAPGQDHEQFF
>TRBD2|-|TRBV5-4|TRBJ2-2
TGTGCCAGCAGTTGGGGACTAGCGGGAGATAGCGGGGAGCTGTTTTTT
CASSWGLAGDSGELFF
>-|-|TRBV4-1|TRBJ2-1
TGCGCCAGCAGCCAAGTAGATATTTTATCTTTCAATGAGCAGTTCTTC
CASSQVDILSFNEQFF
>TRBD1|-|TRBV29-1|TRBJ2-1
TGCAGCGAGAACCCGGGACAGGGCAGGGAGCAGTTCTTC
CSENPGQGREQFF
>-|-|TRBV5-1|TRBJ2-1
TGCGCCAGCAGCTGGGACATTTCCTACAATGAGCAGTTCTTC
CASSWDISYNEQFF
>-|-|TRBV2|TRBJ1-2
TGTGCCAGCAGTAACGACCAGAGGGTTAACTATGGCTACACCTTC
CASSNDQRVNYGYTF
>TRBD1|few|TRBV6-1|TRBJ1-1
TGTGCCAGCAGTGAAGCTATCAGGGGGACTGAAGCTTTCTTT
CASSEAIRGTEAFF
>TRBD1|-|TRBV5-6|TRBJ1-4
TGTGCCAGCAGCTTAATTATCGGGACAGGGGATGTTTCGAATGAAAAACTGTTTTTT
CASSLIIGTGDVSNEKLFF
>-|few|TRBV7-8|TRBJ1-3
TGTGCCAGCAGCCCTCAATCGCACAGGGCTGGAAACACCATATATTTT
CASSPQSHRAGNTIYF
>TRBD2|-|TRBV27|TRBJ2-1
TGTGCCAGCAGTGGAGGGACTAGCGGCAGTCTTGAGCAGTTCTTC
CASSGGTSGSLEQFF
>-|-|TRBV27|TRBJ2-7
TGTGCCAGCAGTTTACAAGGGAGCTCCTACGAGCAGTACTTC
CASSLQGSSYEQYF